There are many counts of the clone carrying this TCR beta chain. Specified time point: blood at routine non-recurrence follow-up after resection. Extraction of whole RNA from tumor, nontumor lung or frozen PBMC preceded unsorted sequencing. Trimming cost V 5 bases and J 3 bases, with 17 bases left between them. This CDR3 is 15 amino acids long. CDR1 is SGHRS, CDR2 YFSETQ, per germline. The data belong to a study of spatial heterogeneity in lung cancer. One entry per CDR3 protein results from TCRdb running MiXCR on the 5' RACE reads. The data hold 95,000 to 130,000 distinct CDR3 sequences, with over 9% observed a single time.

This sample comprised PBMCs, obtained at follow-up. The receptor was isolated from a male donor with early-stage non-small cell lung cancer. The rearrangement links TRBV5-1 to TRBJ1-1; D uncertain. The CDR3 DNA reads TGCGCCAGCAGGAGCTTTGGCCCCCTTGACACTGAAGCTTTCTTT. Translated: CASRSFGPLDTEAFF.